The entry that follows covers one T cell receptor (beta chain) sequence. The junction does not match germline at one end; this may be a read error. The second PCR ran roughly 6 to 12 cycles with a sample-barcoded 5' primer and J-beta primers. TCRdb reanalysed the 5' RACE reads using MiXCR and keeps one entry per CDR3 protein. The table lists roughly 2 million distinct CDR3 sequences, roughly 50% of them singletons, with less than 2.5% in the top ten. These data originate in a study of blood T cells in healthy people across ages. Per germline, CDR1 SGHRS and CDR2 YFSETQ. The CDR3 covers 15 residues. Sequenced sample: blood. V and J are TRBV5-1 and TRBJ1-2; D remains unclear. This clonotype was obtained from a woman aged 40 to 50 in good health. The CDR3 protein is CASSLGGVSNYGCTF. CDR3 DNA: TGCGCCAGCAGCTTGGGGGGAGTCTCTAACTATGGCTGCACCTTC.